This TCR beta chain was sequenced during a study of early T cells in non-severe SARS-CoV-2 infection. TCRdb reprocessed the 5' RACE reads with MiXCR, giving one entry per CDR3 protein. The sample lists 50,000 to 60,000 distinct CDR3 sequences, about 10% seen once, with 3.5% to 4% in the top ten. This TCR was recovered from an adult who was a healthcare worker with PCR-confirmed SARS-CoV-2 infection or an uninfected control (not recorded which). The source was whole blood, collected at baseline.

CDR3: CASSYRTVNTGELFF. CDR3 nucleotide sequence: TGTGCCAGCAGTTACAGGACGGTGAACACCGGGGAGCTGTTTTTT. The rearrangement links TRBV6-5 to TRBJ2-2; D ambiguous. Germline V gene lookup returns CDR1 MNHEY and CDR2 SVGAGI. Trimming took 2 bases from V and 1 from J, leaving 8 bases between them. The CDR3 spans 15 residues.